The 20 T cell receptor beta chains presented below share a single source sample, sequenced in a study of T cell changes during pregnancy in multiple sclerosis (dated by TCRdb to between 2019 and 2020). The library was obtained by the immunoSEQ multiplex PCR assay. TCRdb mirrors the immuneACCESS table, restricted to in-frame sequences. Some clones are absent from its copies; in checked studies, under half trace to an unresolved V gene, and the reason for the others is unknown. A total of 28,000 or so clones appear in this sample, around 90% of them only once. The top ten clones comprise 0.6% to 0.8% of the sample. The sample in question was CD4+ T cells from peripheral blood mononuclear cells, obtained in the first trimester of pregnancy. Receptor source: a female donor in good health, enrolled as a control in a pregnancy study.

The rearrangement joins TRBV4-2 to TRBJ1-4; 8 nucleotides agree with TRBD1. The CDR3 sequence is 14 residues long. With V trimmed by 6 bases and J by 5 bases, 5 bases remained unmatched. Germline CDR1 is LGHNA and CDR2 is YNFKEQ. The CDR3 DNA is TGTGCCAGCAGGCCTGGACAGGGAAATGAAAAACTGTTTTTT. Protein: CASRPGQGNEKLFF.

V usage is TRBV25-1 and J usage is TRBJ1-6; D is unresolved. Between the trimmed V and J ends, which lost 5 bases and 6 bases, there was a span of 8 bases. Germline V gene sequence: CDR1 MGHDK, CDR2 SYGVNS. The CDR3 has 13 residues. The CDR3 loop reads CASSPSSNSPLHF. The CDR3, as DNA: TGTGCCAGCAGTCCCTCTTCTAATTCACCCCTCCACTTT.

The V call is TRBV7-3, the J call TRBJ1-4; 8 bases line up with TRBD1. The CDR3 runs to 15 residues. V shed 1 base and J 6 bases; nucleotides not matched to a gene: 4. From germline, CDR1 is SGHTA and CDR2 FQGTGA. Here the CDR3 DNA reads TGTGCCAGCAGCTTAAGCGGGACAGGTGATGAAAAACTGTTTTTT. It yields the protein CASSLSGTGDEKLFF. Combining the CDR3 with reference TRBV7-3 and TRBJ1-4 gives the whole variable domain GAGVSQTPSNKVTEKGKYVELRCDPISGHTALYWYRQSLGQGPEFLIYFQGTGAADDSGLPNDRFFAVRPEGSVSTLKIQRTERGDSAVYLCASSLSGTGDEKLFFGSGTQLSVL.

J is TRBJ2-6 and V is TRBV9; the match to TRBD1 covers 9 bases. There are 22 residues in the CDR3. From germline, CDR1 is SGDLS and CDR2 YYNGEE. Trimming at V came to 3 bases and at J to 0 bases, leaving 19 bases not matched to a gene. The CDR3 protein is CASSAWRGQGKIISSGANVLTF. DNA of the CDR3: TGTGCCAGCAGCGCATGGAGGGGACAGGGAAAGATCATCAGCTCTGGGGCCAACGTCCTGACTTTC.

The chain recombines TRBV7-2 with TRBJ2-7; a weak D match, TRBD1 (6 bases). This CDR3 has 16 amino acids. Trimming pared 2 bases from V and 0 bases from J, leaving 14 bases between. CDR1 and CDR2 (germline): SGHTA, FQGNSA. The CDR3 DNA reads TGTGCCAGCAGCTTATCGGCAGGGGCCTACTCCTACGAGCAGTACTTC. Amino acid sequence: CASSLSAGAYSYEQYF.

V and J are TRBV7-2 and TRBJ1-3; tentative D call: TRBD1 (6 bases). Germline-derived CDR1 and CDR2 are SGHTA and FQGNSA. The CDR3 loop spans 16 amino acids. V lost 5 bases to trimming and J lost 4 bases, with 18 bases between them. DNA for the CDR3: TGTGCCAGCAGCCTGAGCGGGGGGCTGGCAGGAAACACCATATATTTT. Amino acids: CASSLSGGLAGNTIYF.

This chain joins TRBV9 and TRBJ1-5; D perhaps matches TRBD1 (6 bases). The CDR3 covers 15 residues. Per germline, CDR1 SGDLS and CDR2 YYNGEE. V shed 0 bases and J shed 2 bases, with 9 bases lying between them. CDR3 nucleotides: TGTGCCAGCAGCGTAGGACAGGAGGGCAATCAGCCCCAGCATTTT. This encodes CASSVGQEGNQPQHF. Based on the CDR3 plus reference TRBV9 and TRBJ1-5, the full variable domain is DSGVTQTPKHLITATGQRVTLRCSPRSGDLSVYWYQQSLDQGLQFLIQYYNGEERAKGNILERFSAQQFPDLHSELNLSSLELGDSALYFCASSVGQEGNQPQHFGDGTRLSIL.

V usage is TRBV4-3 and J usage is TRBJ2-2, with D tentatively TRBD2 (7 bases). The germline V gene encodes CDR1 LGHNA and CDR2 YSLEER. The CDR3 has 15 amino acids. Trimming pared 8 bases from V and 3 bases from J, leaving 16 bases between. The CDR3, as DNA: TGCGCCAGCCGAGGAGAGGGGGGGCACACCGGGGAGCTGTTTTTT. It is translated as CASRGEGGHTGELFF.

This clone was recorded only once. This chain links TRBV18 with TRBJ2-5; 8 bases line up with TRBD1. CDR1 is KGHSH and CDR2 is LQKENI in the germline V gene. The CDR3 is 15 residues long. With 6 bases clipped from V and 4 bases from J, the junction kept 10 bases outside the gene matches. Here the CDR3 DNA reads TGTGCCAGCTCTCGAAAGACAGGGGCGGGAGAGACCCAGTACTTC. It yields the protein CASSRKTGAGETQYF. The entire variable domain, with the rest obtained from reference TRBV18 and TRBJ2-5, is as follows: NAGVMQNPRHLVRRRGQEARLRCSPMKGHSHVYWYRQLPEEGLKFMVYLQKENIIDESGMPKERFSAEFPKEGPSILRIQQVVRGDSAAYFCASSRKTGAGETQYFGPGTRLLVL.

The J gene is TRBJ1-2, the V gene TRBV19; D might be TRBD1 (5 bases). Trimming cost V 5 bases and J 5 bases, with 12 bases left between them. The CDR3 sequence is 13 residues long. In germline, CDR1 is LNHDA, CDR2 SQIVND (reference sequence). CDR3 in DNA: TGTGCCAGTAGTCAAACCCAGGGATATGGCTACACCTTC. Its translation: CASSQTQGYGYTF.

Notes on this clone: A junction boundary mismatches the germline segment, possibly from a read error. V and J are TRBV7-7 and TRBJ2-2, with 9 bases fitting TRBD1. CDR1 and CDR2 from the germline V gene are SSHAT and FNYEAQ (reference sequence). The CDR3 spans 16 residues. The CDR3 DNA is TGTGCTAGCAGCTTATGGGACAGGGCGTTCACCGGGGAGCTGTTTTTT. It yields the protein CASSLWDRAFTGELFF.

The chain couples TRBV7-9 to TRBJ1-5; 10 nucleotides align to TRBD1. Per germline, CDR1 SEHNR and CDR2 FQNEAQ (reference sequence). J was trimmed by 6 bases and V by 7 bases; bases with no gene match: 12. The CDR3 contains 16 residues. The CDR3 spells CASMSGQGEGGQPQHF. In nucleotides, the CDR3 is TGTGCCAGCATGAGCGGACAGGGGGAAGGGGGTCAGCCCCAGCATTTT.

With regard to this clone: Its ends do not fully match the called genes, so a read error is possible. V is TRBV7-7 and J is TRBJ2-1, with D tentatively TRBD1 (6 bases). The germline gives CDR1 SSHAT, CDR2 FNYEAQ (reference sequence). This CDR3 spans 14 amino acids. The CDR3: CASSFGQGYNEQFF. The CDR3 DNA reads TGTGCTAGCAGCTTCGGTCAGGGGTACAATGAGCAGTTCTTC. Together with reference TRBV7-7 and TRBJ2-1, the CDR3 gives the full variable domain: GAGVSQSPRYKVTKRGQDVTLRCDPISSHATLYWYQQALGQGPEFLTYFNYEAQPDKSGLPSDRFSAERPEGSISTLTIQRTEQRDSAMYRCASSFGQGYNEQFFGPGTRLTVL.

This chain joins TRBV7-3 and TRBJ1-4, with a tentative D call TRBD1 (5 bases). This CDR3 has 15 residues. V lost 2 bases to trimming and J lost 4 bases, with 11 bases between them. Germline CDR1 reads SGHTA; CDR2 reads FQGTGA. CDR3 protein: CASSLAGRGNEKLFF. The CDR3 DNA sequence: TGTGCCAGCAGCTTAGCAGGGCGGGGTAATGAAAAACTGTTTTTT.

The rearrangement joins TRBV4-3 to TRBJ1-1, with no clear D. CDR3 length: 15 residues. The germline V and J ends were trimmed by 7 bases and 2 bases, with 17 bases remaining between them. CDR1 and CDR2 from the germline V gene are LGHNA and YSLEER. CDR3 in DNA: TGCGCCAGCACCTCTAGAGTTGGAGGAAACACTGAAGCTTTCTTT. This sequence encodes CASTSRVGGNTEAFF.

This rearrangement joins TRBV11-2 to TRBJ1-2; possible D gene TRBD1, 5 bases. Germline-derived CDR1 and CDR2 are SGHAT and FQNNGV. Trimming took off 2 bases at V and 3 bases at J, with 10 bases between the two ends. CDR3 length: 14 residues. As DNA, the CDR3 is TGTGCCAGCAGCTTAAGGGGTTTCGACTATGGCTACACCTTC. The encoded protein is CASSLRGFDYGYTF.

The chain has TRBV9 and TRBJ2-1; TRBD2 might be the D (7 bases). From germline, CDR1 is SGDLS and CDR2 YYNGEE. There are 15 residues in the CDR3. V dropped 3 bases and J dropped 7 bases, with 17 bases sitting between them. CDR3 sequence: CASSEGGALANEQFF. DNA for the CDR3: TGTGCCAGCAGCGAGGGGGGGGCCTTGGCAAATGAGCAGTTCTTC.

The rearrangement links TRBV7-3 to TRBJ1-2; 11 nucleotides align to TRBD1. The trim removed 3 bases at V and 7 bases at J, leaving 7 bases unmatched. Germline lookup yields CDR1 SGHTA and CDR2 FQGTGA. The CDR3 is 15 amino acids. For the CDR3, the DNA is TGTGCCAGCAGCTTCACCGGACAGGGGGCGCCTGGCTACACCTTC. Its protein product is CASSFTGQGAPGYTF.

This clone was seen only once. This rearrangement joins TRBV2 to TRBJ2-1; D remains unclear. V shed 3 bases and J shed 6 bases, with 12 bases lying between them. This CDR3 spans 14 amino acids. CDR1 SNHLY and CDR2 FYNNEI come from the germline V gene. For the CDR3, the DNA is TGTGCCAGCAGTGATGTTGGGCGTAGCAATGAGCAGTTCTTC. Amino acids: CASSDVGRSNEQFF. Filled out from reference TRBV2 and TRBJ2-1, the complete variable domain reads EPEVTQTPSHQVTQMGQEVILRCVPISNHLYFYWYRQILGQKVEFLVSFYNNEISEKSEIFDDQFSVERPDGSNFTLKIRSTKLEDSAMYFCASSDVGRSNEQFFGPGTRLTVL.

DNA for the CDR3: TGTGCCAGCAGTTTACTGGGACTAGCGGGGGGGAAAGAGACCCAGTACTTC. Residues: CASSLLGLAGGKETQYF. This chain connects TRBV27 to TRBJ2-5; 16 positions agree with TRBD2. The trim removed 2 bases at V and 3 bases at J, leaving 3 bases unmatched. In germline, CDR1 is MNHEY, CDR2 SMNVEV (reference sequence). This CDR3 has 17 amino acids.